This T cell receptor beta chain was sequenced during a study of CD8+CD57+ T cells in acquired aplastic anemia. As for the study in general: Sorted CD4+ and CD8+ cells yielded around 3 ug of DNA on average.

Germline loops: CDR1 KGHDR, CDR2 SFDVKD. This CDR3 is 15 amino acids long. V shed 4 bases and J 4 bases; nucleotides not matched to a gene: 5. The study's findings and limits: Any difference that existed in CD8+ Simpson's diversity between patients and controls was not significant.

Sequenced patients had shown CD8+CD57+ cell expansion by flow cytometry. Severe acquired aplastic anemia was the diagnosis recorded for all patients. Many counts were recorded for this clonotype. Its antigen is unidentified. According to the study, genomic DNA was the template for TCR beta VDJ and CDR3 profiling. TCRdb used MiXCR to reprocess the reads, holding one entry per CDR3 protein. The sample lists about 160,000 distinct CDR3 sequences; roughly 50% were seen once. This clonotype was obtained from a human donor with aplastic anemia. Sequencing was performed on sorted CD4+, CD8+, or CD8+CD57+ T cells (not recorded which) from PBMCs. V usage is TRBV24-1 and J usage is TRBJ1-4; TRBD1 aligns across 7 bases. The CDR3 sequence is CATSDLTGNNEKLFF. CDR3 DNA: TGTGCCACCAGTGACCTGACAGGGAATAATGAAAAACTGTTTTTT.